The rows below give T cell receptor beta chains drawn from one sample of a study of esophageal squamous cell carcinoma under preoperative chemotherapy. One entry per CDR3 protein, called by TCRdb with MiXCR from the PCR reads. The top ten hold about 12% of the sample, which has tens of thousands of distinct CDR3 sequences, around 50% seen once. Sampling took place from a patient given preoperative chemotherapy. These receptor sequences come from a human donor with esophageal squamous cell carcinoma. The donor label of this sample is uncertain. CDR3s include the opening cysteine and the closing phenylalanine or tryptophan. Fields, in order: V gene, D gene, J gene, clone size, CDR3 DNA, CDR3 protein. A D gene is named only where the DNA matches it firmly. Not all rows give a size; the values are once, few, many and, for expanded clones, a class.

TRBV6-1,TRBD1,TRBJ1-6,-,TGTGCCAGCAGGCCAACCGGGACAGGAGATAATTCACCCCTCCACTTT,CASRPTGTGDNSPLHF
TRBV7-6,-,TRBJ2-5,-,TGTGCCAGCAGCTTGGATCCGGGGCTCGGGGGCGGTGCCCAAGAGACCCAGTACTTC,CASSLDPGLGGGAQETQYF
TRBV12-3/TRBV12-4,-,TRBJ2-1,-,TGTGCCAGCAGTTTTTTCCGGGACTGGGAAAACAATGAGCAGTTCTTC,CASSFFRDWENNEQFF
TRBV12-3/TRBV12-4,-,TRBJ2-3,-,TGTGCCAGCACTGCGGGGGCATCCACAGATACGCAGTATTTT,CASTAGASTDTQYF
TRBV7-6,TRBD2,TRBJ2-3,-,TGTGCCAGCAGCTTCCCGGGGGGGTGGGCCAAAAATACTCAGTATTTC,CASSFPGGWAKNTQYF
TRBV5-4,TRBD1,TRBJ2-2,few,TGTGCCAGCAGCTCTTCGGACAGGGGGCCCACCACCGGGGAGCTGTTTTTT,CASSSSDRGPTTGELFF
TRBV7-2,-,TRBJ2-3,-,TGTGCCAGCAGCTTGGACGTGAGCACAGATGAGCAGTATTTT,CASSLDVSTDEQYF
TRBV28,-,TRBJ2-2,-,TGTGCCAGCACTCCAGCGAGACCGAACACCGGGGAGCTGTTTTTT,CASTPARPNTGELFF
TRBV7-2,TRBD2,TRBJ2-2,-,TGTGCCAGCAGCAGAGGACTAGCGGTCAACACCGGGGCGCAGTTTTTT,CASSRGLAVNTGAQFF
TRBV7-6,-,TRBJ2-5,-,TGTGCCGGGAGCTTGGGGATCCCCGACCAAGAGATCCAGTACTTC,CAGSLGIPDQEIQYF
TRBV7-2,-,TRBJ2-5,-,TGTGCCAGCAGCCAGGGGGGTTCAGAGACCCAGTACTTC,CASSQGGSETQYF